The 29 T cell receptor beta chains given below trace back to one sample, sequenced in a study of T cell repertoires in cytomegalovirus infection. Their recognized antigens are unknown. TCRdb independently ran MiXCR on the reads; one entry per CDR3 protein. Of 800,000 to 950,000 distinct CDR3 sequences listed, less than 35% were seen once; the top ten hold 9.5% to 15%. The material was cultured CD8+ T cells from PBMCs, obtained from culture after CMV antigen stimulation. All receptors derive from a human donor in good health (CMV status not recorded). Some clones in this sample may be carry-over from other donors' samples.

The chain combines TRBV7-3 with TRBJ1-4, with D perhaps matching TRBD1 (6 bases). There are 16 residues in the CDR3. CDR1 and CDR2 from the germline V gene are SGHTA and FQGTGA. V lost 2 bases to trimming and J lost 8 bases, with 18 bases between them. CDR3 amino acids: CASSLAYRVHWEKLFF. In DNA form, the CDR3 reads TGTGCCAGCAGCTTAGCCTACAGGGTCCATTGGGAAAAACTGTTTTTT.

The V and J genes are TRBV20-1 and TRBJ2-3, with 10 bases matching TRBD1. The CDR3 length is 14 residues. J gave up 7 bases and V 2 bases, and 6 bases lay outside the gene matches. Per the germline V gene, CDR1 is DFQATT and CDR2 is SNEGSKA (reference sequence). The CDR3 reads CSARYRDRGNTQYF. The DNA of the CDR3 is TGCAGTGCTAGATACCGGGACAGGGGAAATACGCAGTATTTT.

This chain joins TRBV2 and TRBJ2-7; perhaps TRBD2 as D (6 bases). Looked up from germline, CDR1 is SNHLY and CDR2 is FYNNEI. This CDR3 region has 14 residues. V was clipped by 2 bases and J by 6 bases, with 14 bases between them. CDR3 bases: TGTGCCAGCAGTGAATCGGGACTGGCTTCCGAGCAGTACTTC. Translated: CASSESGLASEQYF. The entire variable domain, with the rest obtained from reference TRBV2 and TRBJ2-7, is as follows: EPEVTQTPSHQVTQMGQEVILRCVPISNHLYFYWYRQILGQKVEFLVSFYNNEISEKSEIFDDQFSVERPDGSNFTLKIRSTKLEDSAMYFCASSESGLASEQYFGPGTRLTVT.

The chain has TRBV5-1 and TRBJ2-1, with D hard to call. The CDR3 covers 14 residues. Trimming took off 1 base at V and 4 bases at J, with 9 bases between the two ends. The germline V gene has CDR1 SGHRS and CDR2 YFSETQ. CDR3 in DNA: TGCGCCAGCAGCTTGACCGACGATTACAATGAGCAGTTCTTC. Residues: CASSLTDDYNEQFF.

V usage is TRBV5-6 and J usage is TRBJ2-1; 10 bases match TRBD2. Germline values: CDR1 SGHDT, CDR2 YYEEEE. This CDR3 spans 15 amino acids. Unmatched junction bases numbered 4, after V lost 2 bases and J lost 5 bases. The CDR3 loop is CASSFPGTSDNEQFF. DNA of the CDR3: TGTGCCAGCAGCTTCCCCGGGACTAGCGACAATGAGCAGTTCTTC.

Only one count was recorded for this clonotype. The chain employs TRBV12-3 or TRBV12-4 and TRBJ2-1; the D gene could be TRBD1 or TRBD2 (6 bases each). Trimming pared 3 bases from V and 5 bases from J, leaving 11 bases between. This CDR3 comprises 14 residues. The CDR3 DNA is TGTGCCAGCAGTTTGGGGGGCCTGGACAATGAGCAGTTCTTC. Encoded protein: CASSLGGLDNEQFF.

This clonotype was picked up many times. The J gene is TRBJ1-5, the V gene TRBV6-5; D ambiguous. V gave up 2 bases and J gave up 4 bases, with 6 bases separating them. Germline V lookup: CDR1 MNHEY, CDR2 SVGAGI. The CDR3 totals 13 residues. As DNA, the CDR3 is TGTGCCAGCAGTTACGGAGCAAATCAGCCCCAGCATTTT. It is translated as CASSYGANQPQHF.

This clonotype was recorded a few times. This rearrangement joins TRBV7-9 to TRBJ2-1, with D tentatively TRBD2 (6 bases). This CDR3 is 14 amino acids long. The germline V gene has CDR1 SEHNR and CDR2 FQNEAQ (reference sequence). V lost 3 bases and J lost 8, with 14 bases in between. This CDR3 reads CASSFRQAGHEQFF. The CDR3 nucleotides are TGTGCCAGCAGCTTTAGGCAGGCGGGGCATGAGCAGTTCTTC. Drawing the rest from reference TRBV7-9 and TRBJ2-1, the complete variable domain is DTGVSQNPRHKITKRGQNVTFRCDPISEHNRLYWYRQTLGQGPEFLTYFQNEAQLEKSRLLSDRFSAERPKGSFSTLEIQRTEQGDSAMYLCASSFRQAGHEQFFGPGTRLTVL.

This clonotype was detected ten times or more. The rearrangement links TRBV7-6 to TRBJ2-7, with D tentatively TRBD1 (6 bases). Germline V gene lookup returns CDR1 SGHVS and CDR2 FNYEAQ. V was pared by 4 bases and J by 6 bases, with 13 bases between. This CDR3 is built from 13 residues. The CDR3 DNA sequence: TGTGCCAGCAGCTCCCGGACAGTCTCCGAGCAGTACTTC. This gives the protein CASSSRTVSEQYF.

This clonotype was recorded at least ten times. The gene calls are TRBV6-2 or TRBV6-3 and TRBJ2-5; 10 bases are a match to TRBD2. The CDR3 length is 15 residues. The junction had 1 base not matched to a gene; V was cut back by 0 bases and J by 3 bases. Germline-derived CDR1 and CDR2 are MNHEY and SVGEGT. Here the CDR3 DNA reads TGTGCCAGCAGTTACTCCACTAGCGGGGAAGAGACCCAGTACTTC. Protein product: CASSYSTSGEETQYF.

There are a few counts of this clonotype. The genes are TRBV12-3 or TRBV12-4 and TRBJ1-1; D not resolved. The V gene lost 1 base and the J gene lost 3 bases, with 9 bases spanning the gap. There are 14 residues in the CDR3. The CDR3 nucleotides are TGTGCCAGCAGTTTAGGCTTTACGGACACTGAAGCTTTCTTT. Amino acid sequence: CASSLGFTDTEAFF.

This clonotype was seen only a few times. The chain joins TRBV7-9 to TRBJ2-3; D unresolved. The germline gives CDR1 SEHNR, CDR2 FQNEAQ (reference sequence). V lost 3 bases and J 6 bases, leaving 16 bases between the germline ends. This CDR3 spans 15 amino acids. The CDR3 DNA reads as TGTGCCAGCAGCTTTATGTTGGGCCCGGCGGATACGCAGTATTTT. Encoded protein: CASSFMLGPADTQYF.

This clonotype showed up just a few times. This chain links TRBV6-2 or TRBV6-3 with TRBJ1-1; TRBD1 is a possible D gene (6 bases). Trimming took 0 bases from V and 10 from J, leaving 15 bases between them. This CDR3 comprises 14 residues. CDR1 is MNHEY and CDR2 is SVGEGT in the germline V gene. The CDR3 reads CASSYSGTLGRAFF. CDR3 coding DNA: TGTGCCAGCAGTTACTCCGGGACACTCGGGAGAGCTTTCTTT.

As for this clonotype: A much larger clone sits a single nucleotide away, making a read error possible. The genes are TRBV7-2 and TRBJ2-7; 8 positions match TRBD2. The germline V gene encodes CDR1 SGHTA and CDR2 FQGNSA. The CDR3 sequence is 14 residues long. V lost 7 bases and J lost 3; bases outside the gene matches: 8. Here the CDR3 reads CASNLIAGIYEQYF. The CDR3 region has the DNA TGTGCCAGCAACCTAATAGCGGGGATCTACGAGCAGTACTTC. Full variable domain (outside the CDR3, taken from reference TRBV7-2 and TRBJ2-7): GAGVSQSPSNKVTEKGKDVELRCDPISGHTALYWYRQSLGQGLEFLIYFQGNSAPDKSGLPSDRFSAERTGGSVSTLTIQRTQQEDSAVYLCASNLIAGIYEQYFGPGTRLTVT.

The CDR3 nucleotides are TGTGCCAGCAGTGGAAAGGGGCAGCCCGACTCTGGAAACACCATATATTTT. Its protein is CASSGKGQPDSGNTIYF. The rearrangement uses TRBV6-6 and TRBJ1-3; D is possibly TRBD1 (5 bases). The CDR3 has 17 residues. CDR1 is MNHNY, CDR2 SVGAGI, per germline (reference sequence). Deletions cut 5 bases from V and 0 bases from J, with 17 bases between.

The gene calls are TRBV5-6 and TRBJ2-5; TRBD2 aligns across 10 bases. Germline CDR1 is SGHDT and CDR2 is YYEEEE. The CDR3 spans 16 residues. The J segment lost 4 bases and the V segment lost 9 bases, leaving 15 bases of the junction unmatched. The CDR3 here is CATSPGLAAYRETQYF. The CDR3 region has the DNA TGTGCCACCTCTCCCGGACTAGCGGCTTATCGAGAGACCCAGTACTTC.

The sample holds many counts of this clonotype. This chain links TRBV10-1 with TRBJ2-1; 10 bases fit TRBD2. V shed 2 bases, J shed 7 bases, and the junction held 5 bases outside the gene matches. CDR1 is WNHNN and CDR2 is SYGVQD in the germline V gene (reference sequence). This CDR3 region has 15 residues. This CDR3 reads CASSEPAGGINEQFF. In nucleotides, the CDR3 is TGCGCCAGCAGTGAGCCAGCGGGGGGGATAAATGAGCAGTTCTTC.

The chain joins TRBV28 to TRBJ1-1; TRBD1 is a possible D gene (6 bases). V was trimmed by 2 bases and J by 4 bases, leaving 14 bases between them. Germline lookup yields CDR1 MDHEN and CDR2 SYDVKM. The CDR3 contains 15 residues. The CDR3: CASSLGRGFGTEAFF. The DNA of the CDR3 is TGTGCCAGCAGTTTAGGCAGGGGTTTTGGCACTGAAGCTTTCTTT. Full variable domain (remainder filled in from reference TRBV28 and TRBJ1-1): DVKVTQSSRYLVKRTGEKVFLECVQDMDHENMFWYRQDPGLGLRLIYFSYDVKMKEKGDIPEGYSVSREKKERFSLILESASTNQTSMYLCASSLGRGFGTEAFFGQGTRLTVV.

In this sample, this clonotype turned up a few times. The chain uses TRBV14 and TRBJ2-1; TRBD1 agrees at 10 bases. Per germline, CDR1 SGHDN and CDR2 FVKESK. The CDR3 is made up of 16 amino acids. Trimming took 4 bases from V and 3 from J; bases not matched to a gene: 6. The CDR3 reads CASSPWTGGNYNEQFF. In nucleotides, the CDR3 is TGTGCCAGCAGCCCCTGGACAGGGGGGAACTACAATGAGCAGTTCTTC.

With regard to this clonotype: With a much larger clone just one base away, this may be a read error. This sequence joins TRBV7-9 and TRBJ2-5, with D possibly TRBD1 on 5 matching bases. The V gene's germline CDR1 is SEHNR and CDR2 FQNEAQ (reference sequence). The ends were cut back, 5 bases at V and 3 bases at J, with 16 bases in the middle. There are 15 residues in the CDR3. The DNA for the CDR3 is TGTGCCAGCAGCCCTGTTGTCAGGGCCAAAGAGACCCAGTACTTC. Translation: CASSPVVRAKETQYF.

The chain joins TRBV4-1 to TRBJ2-3, with D unresolved. Deletions cut 1 base from V and 1 base from J, with 12 bases between. The CDR3 runs 16 residues. Germline-derived CDR1 and CDR2 are MGHRA and YSYEKL. The CDR3 reads CASSQADHVGTDTQYF. The CDR3 DNA reads as TGCGCCAGCAGCCAAGCCGACCACGTTGGCACAGATACGCAGTATTTT.

The table lists this clonotype with a few counts. The chain recombines TRBV6-6 with TRBJ1-1; D not certain. V dropped 2 bases and J dropped 0 bases, with 13 bases sitting between them. Germline V CDR1 and CDR2: MNHNY, SVGAGI (reference sequence). The CDR3 covers 16 residues. As DNA, the CDR3 is TGTGCCAGCAGTTACACTCCCGGTCGCATGAACACTGAAGCTTTCTTT. This gives the protein CASSYTPGRMNTEAFF.

The table lists this clonotype with a few counts. The chain uses TRBV4-1 and TRBJ2-7; D tentatively reads TRBD1 or TRBD2 (5 bases each). Germline lookup yields CDR1 MGHRA and CDR2 YSYEKL. V was pared by 0 bases and J by 7 bases, with 10 bases between. There are 13 residues in the CDR3. The CDR3, as DNA: TGCGCCAGCAGCCAAGAGGGGGTAGGGGAGCAGTACTTC. This gives the protein CASSQEGVGEQYF.

This sequence joins TRBV12-3 or TRBV12-4 and TRBJ2-7; D perhaps matches TRBD2 (6 bases). The CDR3 extends over 13 amino acids. The CDR3 is CASSLAAGTEQYV. CDR3 nucleotides: TGTGCCAGTAGTTTAGCGGCGGGGACTGAGCAGTACGTC.

V and J are TRBV15 and TRBJ2-3, with 8 bases lining up with TRBD2. V lost 3 bases and J lost 3; bases outside the gene matches: 2. The CDR3 runs 14 residues. Per the germline V gene, CDR1 is LNHNV and CDR2 is YYDKDF (reference sequence). Here the CDR3 reads CATSSTSGTDTQYF. CDR3 nucleotides: TGTGCCACCAGCAGTACTAGCGGTACAGATACGCAGTATTTT.

This clonotype was observed a few times. The V and J genes are TRBV9 and TRBJ2-1, with 9 bases that match TRBD2. Germline V CDR1 and CDR2: SGDLS, YYNGEE. The CDR3 is 15 amino acids. J was trimmed by 4 bases and V by 3 bases; bases with no gene match: 5. CDR3 sequence reads: CASSASGGPYNEQFF. The DNA of the CDR3 is TGTGCCAGCAGCGCGAGCGGGGGGCCGTACAATGAGCAGTTCTTC.

The rearrangement links TRBV19 to TRBJ2-7; weak D call: TRBD1 (5 bases). Germline lookup yields CDR1 LNHDA and CDR2 SQIVND (reference sequence). With 4 bases removed from V and 1 base from J, the gap between germline ends came to 11 bases. The CDR3 has 14 residues. The CDR3 nucleotides are TGTGCCAGTAGTACTTGGACACCTTCCTACGAGCAGTACTTC. This codes for CASSTWTPSYEQYF.

This clonotype was observed a few times. This chain uses TRBV28 with TRBJ1-5, with D hard to call. The CDR3 sequence is 13 residues long. V lost 3 bases and J 9 bases, leaving 12 bases between the germline ends. CDR1 and CDR2 from the germline V gene are MDHEN and SYDVKM. The DNA for the CDR3 is TGTGCCAGCAGTTTTAATCGGCCGACGCCCCAGCATTTT. Its translation: CASSFNRPTPQHF.

This clonotype was recorded a few times. The chain is built from TRBV7-9 and TRBJ1-4; perhaps TRBD1 as D (5 bases). CDR3 size: 16 residues. The germline CDR1 and CDR2 sequences are SEHNR and FQNEAQ (reference sequence). V was shortened by 5 bases and J by 0 bases, with 13 bases between the two germline ends. The CDR3 coding sequence is TGTGCCAGCAGCCCATCCTCGACAGCAACTAATGAAAAACTGTTTTTT. The encoded protein is CASSPSSTATNEKLFF.